These 27 T cell receptor beta chains were sequenced from one sample in a study of blood T cell repertoires in COVID-19. TCRdb's table, derived via immunoSEQ multiplex PCR, lists solely in-frame clones and lacks some. Of approximately 160,000 clones in the sample, 80% to 90% are singletons; the top ten hold 7.5% to 9.5%. Sequencing was carried out using peripheral blood. The receptors come from a man aged 35-49 years who had recovered from COVID-19.

A word on this clone: Other DNA variants within this sample encode the same CDR3. J is TRBJ1-1 and V is TRBV6-5; a possible D gene is TRBD1 (5 bases). Germline loops: CDR1 MNHEY, CDR2 SVGAGI. V gave up 0 bases and J gave up 1 base, with 9 bases separating them. CDR3 length: 15 amino acids. The CDR3 loop is CASSYSRQGNTEAFF. The CDR3 DNA follows: TGTGCCAGCAGTTACTCGAGGCAGGGGAACACTGAAGCTTTCTTT.

The chain couples TRBV7-2 to TRBJ2-1, with 15 bases aligning to TRBD2. The CDR3 is 14 residues long. V lost 4 bases to trimming and J lost 10 bases; unmatched junction nucleotides: 2. Germline values: CDR1 SGHTA, CDR2 FQGNSA. The CDR3 sequence is CASSYGLAGGEQFF. In DNA, the CDR3 is TGTGCCAGCAGCTACGGACTAGCGGGAGGGGAGCAGTTCTTC.

J is TRBJ2-1 and V is TRBV5-6, with 11 bases matching TRBD1. V was clipped by 5 bases and J by 4 bases; unmatched bases: 5. CDR1 SGHDT and CDR2 YYEEEE come from the germline V gene. The CDR3 covers 15 residues. The CDR3 is CASRFGTGGYNEQFF. The CDR3 region has the DNA TGTGCCAGCAGATTCGGGACAGGGGGATACAATGAGCAGTTCTTC.

The chain employs TRBV27 and TRBJ2-7; no clear D. The CDR3 is made up of 11 amino acids. The V and J ends lost 2 bases and 3 bases respectively, with 2 bases between them. In germline, CDR1 is MNHEY, CDR2 SMNVEV (reference sequence). The CDR3 DNA is TGTGCCAGCAGTTTACACTACGAGCAGTACTTC. Its protein is CASSLHYEQYF.

DNA for the CDR3: TGTGCCAGCAGCTTGGCAGACACCCCCTACGAGCAGTACTTC. Translated, it gives CASSLADTPYEQYF. The chain uses TRBV5-4 and TRBJ2-7; no reliable D call. V was clipped by 0 bases and J by 2 bases, with 9 bases between them. CDR1 and CDR2 from the germline V gene are SGHNT and YYREEE (reference sequence). CDR3 size: 14 residues.

This sequence joins TRBV15 and TRBJ2-3; the D is unclear. This CDR3 is 18 amino acids long. Germline CDR1 reads LNHNV; CDR2 reads YYDKDF (reference sequence). V dropped 0 bases and J dropped 2 bases, with 18 bases sitting between them. The CDR3 DNA follows: TGTGCCACCAGCAGAGATTCGGTTAGATCTTTTTTCACAGATACGCAGTATTTT. Residues: CATSRDSVRSFFTDTQYF.

The rearrangement uses TRBV11-3 and TRBJ1-2; 9 positions agree with TRBD1. The CDR3 has 15 amino acids. With 5 bases clipped from V and 2 bases from J, the junction kept 6 bases outside the gene matches. The V gene's germline CDR1 is SGHNT and CDR2 YENEEA. Here the CDR3 DNA reads TGTGCCAGCAGCCCCACCGGGACAGGGAACTATGGCTACACCTTC. Encoded protein: CASSPTGTGNYGYTF.

This clone was observed a single time. The chain is built from TRBV4-2 and TRBJ1-2, with D unresolved. This CDR3 has 12 residues. With 1 base removed from V and 5 bases from J, the gap between germline ends came to 5 bases. Germline V gene sequence: CDR1 LGHNA, CDR2 YNFKEQ. This chain's CDR3 is CASSQVLYGYTF. The DNA for the CDR3 is TGTGCCAGCAGCCAAGTTCTGTATGGCTACACCTTC.

The chain uses TRBV28 and TRBJ1-1, with D uncertain. CDR1 is MDHEN and CDR2 is SYDVKM in the germline V gene. CDR3 length equals 14 residues. V was shortened by 4 bases and J by 11 bases, with 20 bases between the two germline ends. The CDR3 sequence is CASSSRIKVLKAFF. Here the CDR3 DNA reads TGTGCCAGCAGTTCCCGAATCAAAGTTCTAAAGGCTTTCTTT.

J is TRBJ2-5 and V is TRBV6-2 or TRBV6-3; 10 bases are shared with TRBD1. The V segment lost 4 bases and the J segment 4 bases; nucleotides outside the gene matches: 6. The V gene's germline CDR1 is MNHEY and CDR2 SVGEGT. The CDR3 covers 15 residues. The CDR3 protein is CASSSGTGELETQYF. CDR3 nucleotides: TGTGCCAGCAGTTCCGGGACAGGGGAGTTAGAGACCCAGTACTTC.

The V and J genes are TRBV2 and TRBJ2-1, with D possibly matching TRBD2 (7 bases). This CDR3 is built from 15 residues. Per the germline V gene, CDR1 is SNHLY and CDR2 is FYNNEI. The V end lost 6 bases, the J end lost 4 bases, and 16 bases lay between the germline ends. The CDR3 reads CASSPISGTYNEQFF. DNA of the CDR3: TGTGCCAGCAGCCCCATCAGCGGGACATACAATGAGCAGTTCTTC.

The chain recombines TRBV11-3 with TRBJ2-7; a possible D gene is TRBD2 (5 bases). The germline V gene encodes CDR1 SGHNT and CDR2 YENEEA. Trimming took off 3 bases at V and 6 bases at J, with 12 bases between the two ends. The CDR3 has 13 amino acids. CDR3 sequence (DNA): TGTGCCAGCAGCTTTTCTAGCCTGCCCGAGCAGTACTTC. This encodes CASSFSSLPEQYF.

The chain uses TRBV28 and TRBJ2-5; TRBD2 matches at 15 bases. V dropped 5 bases and J dropped 4; count of bases not matched to a gene: 5. CDR1 MDHEN and CDR2 SYDVKM come from the germline V gene. The CDR3 is 16 residues long. The CDR3 loop is CASSLGLAGGRETQYF. CDR3 nucleotides: TGTGCCAGCAGTCTAGGACTAGCGGGAGGGCGAGAGACCCAGTACTTC.

The V and J genes are TRBV7-2 and TRBJ1-2, with 7 bases aligning to TRBD1. This CDR3 contains 14 residues. Germline lookup yields CDR1 SGHTA and CDR2 FQGNSA. Trimming removed 4 bases from V and 4 bases from J; junction bases left unmatched: 6. CDR3 residues: CASSSRGISYGYTF. As DNA, the CDR3 is TGTGCCAGCAGCTCCAGGGGGATTAGCTATGGCTACACCTTC.

V and J are TRBV18 and TRBJ2-7; the match to TRBD2 covers 8 bases. V gave up 1 base and J gave up 6 bases; unmatched junction bases: 11. Looked up from germline, CDR1 is KGHSH and CDR2 is LQKENI. The CDR3 contains 16 residues. This CDR3 reads CASSPQSGRARGEQYF. Here the CDR3 DNA reads TGTGCCAGCTCACCACAATCCGGGAGGGCCAGAGGCGAGCAGTACTTC.

This chain joins TRBV12-5 and TRBJ2-7, with D unresolved. Germline values: CDR1 LGHNT, CDR2 FRNRAP. This CDR3 comprises 14 residues. Deletions cut 1 base from V and 0 bases from J, with 7 bases between. Here the CDR3 reads CASGLGRSSYEQYF. CDR3 in DNA: TGTGCTAGTGGTTTGGGGCGGAGCTCCTACGAGCAGTACTTC.

The chain recombines TRBV7-3 with TRBJ2-2; D call uncertain. Germline loops: CDR1 SGHTA, CDR2 FQGTGA. The CDR3 is 15 amino acids. V lost 1 base, J lost 1 base, and 7 bases lay in between. DNA for the CDR3: TGTGCCAGCAGCTTAAGGCCCTGGAACACCGGGGAGCTGTTTTTT. It encodes CASSLRPWNTGELFF. Looking up the rest from reference TRBV7-3 and TRBJ2-2 gives the full variable domain: GAGVSQTPSNKVTEKGKYVELRCDPISGHTALYWYRQSLGQGPEFLIYFQGTGAADDSGLPNDRFFAVRPEGSVSTLKIQRTERGDSAVYLCASSLRPWNTGELFFGEGSRLTVL.

The rearrangement joins TRBV5-6 to TRBJ1-3, with 8 bases that match TRBD1. The CDR3 sequence is 16 residues long. Trimming removed 3 bases from V and 1 base from J; junction bases left unmatched: 6. The V gene's germline CDR1 is SGHDT and CDR2 YYEEEE. The CDR3 here is CASSWTGLGSGNTIYF. CDR3 DNA: TGTGCCAGCAGCTGGACAGGGTTGGGATCTGGAAACACCATATATTTT.

The chain uses TRBV6-5 and TRBJ1-1; D unresolved. V lost 5 bases and J 0 bases, leaving 10 bases between the germline ends. CDR3 length: 14 residues. Per germline, CDR1 MNHEY and CDR2 SVGAGI. CDR3 in amino acids: CASSTPRMNTEAFF. CDR3 DNA sequence: TGTGCCAGCAGTACGCCGCGGATGAACACTGAAGCTTTCTTT.

The V gene is TRBV10-3, the J gene TRBJ1-1; the match to TRBD1 covers 10 bases. With 7 bases clipped from V and 7 bases from J, the junction kept 18 bases outside the gene matches. This CDR3 is 17 amino acids long. From germline, CDR1 is ENHRY and CDR2 SYGVKD. The CDR3 DNA sequence: TGTGCCATCAAACCGGGGACTGCCGACAGGGGGCTGGTTGAAGCTTTCTTT. Translating it yields CAIKPGTADRGLVEAFF.

The V call is TRBV6-5, the J call TRBJ2-7; maybe TRBD1 (5 bases). This CDR3 has 11 amino acids. Trimming stripped 2 bases from V and 6 bases from J, with 5 bases between. Per germline, CDR1 MNHEY and CDR2 SVGAGI. The CDR3 region is CASSYRGEQYF. The CDR3 DNA is TGTGCCAGCAGTTACAGGGGCGAGCAGTACTTC.

The chain combines TRBV12-3 or TRBV12-4 with TRBJ2-5; no clear D gene. Trimming removed 8 bases from V and 1 base from J, with 11 bases in between. This CDR3 has 13 amino acids. In nucleotides, the CDR3 is TGTGCCAGCGCACGTTCTAGCCAAGAGACCCAGTACTTC. Protein sequence: CASARSSQETQYF.

The chain carries TRBV19 and TRBJ2-5; possible D gene TRBD2, 6 bases. Trimming pared 5 bases from V and 2 bases from J, leaving 15 bases between. CDR3 size: 15 residues. Germline assignment: CDR1 LNHDA and CDR2 SQIVND (reference sequence). The CDR3 protein is CASSADWGEQETQYF. CDR3 nucleotide sequence: TGTGCCAGTAGTGCTGACTGGGGGGAACAAGAGACCCAGTACTTC.

The chain links TRBV4-2 to TRBJ2-5; 10 bases align to TRBD1. The CDR3 is 14 amino acids. Per the germline V gene, CDR1 is LGHNA and CDR2 is YNFKEQ. V was clipped by 5 bases and J by 5 bases; unmatched bases: 5. The CDR3 here is CASSKTGGDETQYF. In DNA form, the CDR3 reads TGTGCCAGCAGCAAGACAGGGGGCGATGAGACCCAGTACTTC.

The chain employs TRBV4-3 and TRBJ2-1; 8 bases align to TRBD2. Germline CDR1 LGHNA, CDR2 YSLEER. V gave up 3 bases and J gave up 4 bases; unmatched junction bases: 17. The CDR3 length is 19 residues. The DNA for the CDR3 is TGCGCCAGCAGCCATCCCAAGGGGGTCCCGGGACTAGTTTACAATGAGCAGTTCTTC. Its translation is CASSHPKGVPGLVYNEQFF.

The V and J genes are TRBV7-9 and TRBJ2-1; 9 bases align to TRBD1. Germline loops: CDR1 SEHNR, CDR2 FQNEAQ (reference sequence). This CDR3 has 15 amino acids. Unmatched junction bases numbered 7, after V lost 5 bases and J lost 5 bases. CDR3 protein: CASSPRGQGHNEQFF. The CDR3 DNA reads TGTGCCAGCAGCCCCAGGGGACAGGGCCACAATGAGCAGTTCTTC. Filled out from reference TRBV7-9 and TRBJ2-1, the complete variable domain reads DTGVSQNPRHKITKRGQNVTFRCDPISEHNRLYWYRQTLGQGPEFLTYFQNEAQLEKSRLLSDRFSAERPKGSFSTLEIQRTEQGDSAMYLCASSPRGQGHNEQFFGPGTRLTVL.

The chain combines TRBV3-1 (or the pseudogene TRBV3-2) with TRBJ2-7; 13 bases match TRBD2. CDR1 is LGHDT and CDR2 is YNNKEL in the germline V gene (reference sequence). The CDR3 has 18 amino acids. V was pared by 2 bases and J by 2 bases, with 9 bases of the junction left unmatched. CDR3 sequence reads: CASSQLCGLAGETYEQYF. The CDR3 nucleotides read TGTGCCAGCAGCCAATTATGCGGACTAGCGGGGGAGACCTACGAGCAGTACTTC.